These 4 T cell receptor beta chains were sequenced from one sample in a study of shared clonotypes between healthy human individuals. Profiling relied on immunoSEQ multiplex PCR, and the TCRdb table lists in-frame clones only, not all of them. Of 100,000 or so clones in the sample, roughly 70% were seen once. The source material was memory CD8+ T cells sorted from blood. Subset specified: CD45RO+ cells pooled with CCR7-negative TemRA cells. The receptors shown here come from a woman in her twenties or thirties in good health.

About this clone: Given a much more abundant clone one base away, this may be a read error. The chain carries TRBV1 and TRBJ2-7; the table names TRBD2, a call not compared with the DNA. TRBV1 is termed a pseudogene. The CDR3 totals 16 residues. The CDR3 protein is CASSQGLAVSSYEQYF. The CDR3 coding sequence is TGCGCCAGCAGCCAAGGACTAGCGGTTTCATCCTACGAGCAGTACTTC.

The genes are TRBV2 and TRBJ2-7; 14 bases line up with TRBD2. The CDR3 covers 18 residues. The ends lost 7 bases at V and 2 bases at J; junction bases unmatched: 13. CDR1 is SNHLY, CDR2 FYNNEI, per germline. The CDR3 DNA is TGTGCCAGCACCGAGCGGGGGCCGACTAGCGGGAGGGCCTACGAGCAGTACTTC. Residues: CASTERGPTSGRAYEQYF.

About this clone: A far larger clone is one base from this, pointing to a likely read error. The sample has other DNA sequences that encode this CDR3 too. The V call is TRBV9, the J call TRBJ2-3; TRBD2 aligns across 10 bases. Germline V lookup: CDR1 SGDLS, CDR2 YYNGEE. The CDR3 sequence is 14 residues long. The trim removed 5 bases at V and 1 base at J, leaving 1 base unmatched. The CDR3 DNA reads as TGTGCCAGCAGTCTAGCGGGAGGCACAGATACGCAGTATTTT. It encodes CASSLAGGTDTQYF.

This sequence joins TRBV7-2 and TRBJ1-5; 7 bases fit TRBD1. There are 16 residues in the CDR3. CDR1 SGHTA and CDR2 FQGNSA come from the germline V gene. With 5 bases clipped from V and 2 bases from J, the junction kept 9 bases outside the gene matches. DNA of the CDR3: TGTGCCAGCAGCCCAGCCGAGGGGGCAGGCAATCAGCCCCAGCATTTT. This sequence encodes CASSPAEGAGNQPQHF.